The 11 T cell receptor beta chains listed next were all sequenced from one sample in a study of tissue T cells after allogeneic stem cell transplantation (dated by TCRdb to between 2020 and 2023). Library prep was done by the immunoSEQ multiplex PCR assay. TCRdb took this table from immuneACCESS and kept in-frame rearrangements with V and J called. Such tables lack part of the clones; where checked against another copy, unresolved V genes explain under half of the gap, and the rest is unexplained. For this sample there are about 40,000 clones; around 90% appear just once. The top ten clonotypes cover approximately 3.8% of the sample. The sample's time point label, decoded: recipient (host-origin) PBMCs collected before allo-HCT. The sample was blood, taken before transplantation. The receptors come from a woman between 35 and 70 years old who later had graft-versus-host disease after an allogeneic stem cell transplant.

The gene calls are TRBV19 and TRBJ1-1, with TRBD1 matching 7 bases. From germline, CDR1 is LNHDA and CDR2 SQIVND (reference sequence). The CDR3 has 15 residues. V shed 3 bases, J shed 1 base, and the junction held 5 bases outside the gene matches. The DNA of the CDR3 is TGTGCCAGTAGTATTAATTCAGGGGGGAACACTGAAGCTTTCTTT. Translating gives CASSINSGGNTEAFF.

This sequence joins TRBV6-5 and TRBJ2-5; 7 bases map to TRBD1. The germline CDR1 and CDR2 sequences are MNHEY and SVGAGI. The V segment lost 2 bases and the J segment 3 bases; nucleotides outside the gene matches: 6. This CDR3 region has 15 residues. CDR3 loop: CASSYLGQAEETQYF. CDR3 coding DNA: TGTGCCAGCAGTTACCTTGGACAGGCCGAAGAGACCCAGTACTTC.

The genes are TRBV5-5 and TRBJ1-1; D is undetermined. V dropped 0 bases and J dropped 0 bases, with 18 bases sitting between them. The CDR3 totals 18 residues. The germline CDR1 and CDR2 sequences are SGHKS and YYEKEE (reference sequence). For the CDR3, the DNA is TGTGCCAGCAGCTTGGCGGTTAACTCGTTGTCGGTGAACACTGAAGCTTTCTTT. Translation: CASSLAVNSLSVNTEAFF.

V and J are TRBV18 and TRBJ2-1, with a possible D match to TRBD1 (6 bases). Trimming cost V 1 base and J 6 bases, with 16 bases left between them. The CDR3 is 16 residues long. CDR1 KGHSH and CDR2 LQKENI come from the germline V gene. The CDR3 here is CASSPRRQGSGNEQFF. Here the CDR3 DNA reads TGTGCCAGCTCACCACGGAGGCAGGGGAGCGGCAATGAGCAGTTCTTC.

The chain recombines TRBV5-1 with TRBJ1-1, with D uncertain. In germline, CDR1 is SGHRS, CDR2 YFSETQ. Between the trimmed V and J ends, which lost 4 bases and 1 base, there was a span of 14 bases. This CDR3 has 15 amino acids. The CDR3 nucleotides are TGCGCCAGCAGCCCGTACCGTCCGGGGAACACTGAAGCTTTCTTT. It encodes CASSPYRPGNTEAFF.

The chain carries TRBV6-1 and TRBJ2-4; unclear D gene. The CDR3 runs 15 residues. V was trimmed by 2 bases and J by 8 bases, leaving 16 bases between them. Germline CDR1 is MNHNS and CDR2 is SASEGT. For the CDR3, the DNA is TGTGCCAGCAGTGAACTCGTGGGGTCTGGAGACATTCAGTACTTC. This sequence encodes CASSELVGSGDIQYF.

This clone was seen only a few times. This chain connects TRBV28 to TRBJ1-5; 10 bases line up with TRBD1. Looked up from germline, CDR1 is MDHEN and CDR2 is SYDVKM. This CDR3 has 15 amino acids. J gave up 2 bases and V 5 bases, and 3 bases lay outside the gene matches. The CDR3 here is CASSGTGARNQPQHF. The CDR3 DNA reads TGTGCCAGCAGTGGGACAGGGGCTCGCAATCAGCCCCAGCATTTT.

V is TRBV5-1 and J is TRBJ2-1; no reliable D call. The germline CDR1 and CDR2 sequences are SGHRS and YFSETQ. V lost 0 bases and J 6 bases, leaving 4 bases between the germline ends. CDR3 size: 12 residues. DNA for the CDR3: TGCGCCAGCAGCTTGGCCGCCAATGAGCAGTTCTTC. Its protein product is CASSLAANEQFF. The full variable domain, in which reference TRBV5-1 and TRBJ2-1 provide the parts outside the CDR3, is KAGVTQTPRYLIKTRGQQVTLSCSPISGHRSVSWYQQTPGQGLQFLFEYFSETQRNKGNFPGRFSGRQFSNSRSEMNVSTLELGDSALYLCASSLAANEQFFGPGTRLTVL.

The CDR3 region is CAWSYQGYNEQFF. As DNA, the CDR3 is TGTGCCTGGAGTTACCAGGGTTACAATGAGCAGTTCTTC. The chain joins TRBV30 to TRBJ2-1; tentatively, D is TRBD1 (5 bases). Germline lookup yields CDR1 GTSNPN and CDR2 SVGIG (reference sequence). The CDR3 has 13 amino acids. Trimming took off 2 bases at V and 4 bases at J, with 9 bases between the two ends.

This clone was observed once. The chain recombines TRBV11-3 with TRBJ2-1; 11 nucleotides align to TRBD2. The CDR3 has 15 amino acids. V was clipped by 2 bases and J by 8 bases; unmatched bases: 5. Looked up from germline, CDR1 is SGHNT and CDR2 is YENEEA. The CDR3 DNA reads TGTGCCAGCAGCTTAAGACTAGCGGGAATGGATGAGCAGTTCTTC. Amino acid sequence: CASSLRLAGMDEQFF.

This chain connects TRBV7-2 to TRBJ2-7; D remains unclear. CDR3 length: 12 residues. The ends were cut back, 5 bases at V and 1 base at J, with 6 bases in the middle. Germline values: CDR1 SGHTA, CDR2 FQGNSA. The CDR3 nucleotides are TGTGCCAGCAGCACCCGATCCTACGAGCAGTACTTC. It yields the protein CASSTRSYEQYF.